This passage covers 6 T cell receptor beta chains from one sample sequenced in a study of post-analysis software for immune sequencing data. Findings and limits, study-wide: In patients, TRBV5-6, TRBV5-1 and TRBV20-1 belonged to five TRBV segments found more frequently than in controls.

For these receptors, no antigen is known. The TCR beta cDNA libraries carried unique molecular identifiers. One entry per CDR3 protein, called by TCRdb with MiXCR from the PCR reads. The repertoire includes 170,000 or so distinct CDR3 sequences, 30% of them detected once, and around 1.5% sits in the top ten. Sequencing was carried out using blood. All receptors come from a girl aged 10-17 years with multiple sclerosis.

This clonotype was counted many times. The V and J genes are TRBV10-3 and TRBJ2-5; 8 bases match TRBD1. This CDR3 region has 15 residues. With V trimmed by 9 bases and J by 5 bases, 14 bases remained unmatched. CDR1 and CDR2 from the germline V gene are ENHRY and SYGVKD. The chain's CDR3 is CAMGEGQGGVETQYF. The CDR3, as DNA: TGTGCCATGGGAGAAGGACAGGGAGGTGTCGAGACCCAGTACTTC.

For this clonotype: A much larger clone lies one base from this, so it may be a read error. This rearrangement joins TRBV29-1 to TRBJ2-5; maybe TRBD2 (5 bases). Germline V gives CDR1 SQVTM, CDR2 ANQGSEA. CDR3 length: 11 amino acids. Trimming stripped 5 bases from V and 11 bases from J, with 15 bases between. The CDR3 DNA reads as TGCAGCGTTTTGTCGGGGAATGAGCAGTACTTC. Protein product: CSVLSGNEQYF.

The J gene is TRBJ1-1, the V gene TRBV28; no definite D call. V was trimmed by 5 bases and J by 5 bases, leaving 18 bases between them. CDR1 and CDR2 from the germline V gene are MDHEN and SYDVKM. The CDR3 consists of 15 residues. The DNA for the CDR3 is TGTGCCAGCAGTGAGGACCCCTTGATGAGGACTGAAGCTTTCTTT. Its protein is CASSEDPLMRTEAFF.

A single count supports this clonotype. This may stem from a read error, because a much larger clone lies one nucleotide away. The chain uses TRBV29-1 and TRBJ1-5; D gene uncertain. Germline assignment: CDR1 SQVTM and CDR2 ANQGSEA. The CDR3 covers 12 residues. The V end lost 4 bases, the J end lost 2 bases, and 6 bases lay between the germline ends. The CDR3 sequence: CSVADGNQPQHF. In DNA, the CDR3 is TGCAGCGTTGCAGACGGCAATCAGCCCCAGCATTTT. The full variable domain, in which reference TRBV29-1 and TRBJ1-5 provide the parts outside the CDR3, is SAVISQKPSRDICQRGTSLTIQCQVDSQVTMMFWYRQQPGQSLTLIATANQGSEATYESGFVIDKFPISRPNLTFSTLTVSNMSPEDSSIYLCSVADGNQPQHFGDGTRLSIL.

Remarks on this clonotype: A much larger clone differs by one base, so this may be a read error. CDR3 loop: CASSPLIWREVIEQHF. The CDR3 DNA reads as TGTGCCAGCAGCCCGCTAATCTGGCGGGAGGTTATAGAGCAGCACTTC. The V gene is TRBV12-3 or TRBV12-4, the J gene TRBJ2-4, with TRBD2 matching 8 bases. This CDR3 comprises 16 residues.

Note on this clonotype: This may be a read error, as it is one base from a much larger clone. The chain carries TRBV20-1 and TRBJ2-1; 7 bases are a match to TRBD2. There are 11 residues in the CDR3. Germline CDR1 is DFQATT and CDR2 is SNEGSKA (reference sequence). The CDR3 bases are TGCAGCCCCTCTCGGGAGGATGAGCAGTTCTTC. This translates into CSPSREDEQFF.